Listed here is a single T cell receptor beta chain. This clone was seen a single time. Its recognized antigen is unknown. No clone much larger than this one lies a single base away; base qualities are absent. This record belongs to a study of blood T cell repertoires in COVID-19 (dated by TCRdb to the early 2020s). Context from the whole study: Collaborator samples came from the United States, Italy and Spain and covered acute and convalescent phases of COVID-19. The material from the prospective study consisted of cDNA or gDNA derived from T cells, B-cell-depleted T cells, or PBMCs. Deeply sampled blood TCRbeta repertoires from subjects exposed to, actively infected with, or recovered from COVID-19 were included in the dataset. The repertoires were made available in a free public database intended to serve as a resource for research on the immune response to SARS-CoV-2. The samples were drawn from two sources: the first 160 participants of the ongoing ImmuneRACE study, and approximately 1,300 subjects contributed by 6 global collaborators. The sample metadata nearly always contained a de-identified subject ID, COVID-19 status, age in years and sex. Where available, HLA class I and class II types were obtained from metadata supplied by the sample provider rather than from assay-based typing. The paper as a whole reports these results and caveats: How much clinical and demographic metadata was included differed by source and by participant, and the metadata was provided uncurated.

Per the germline V gene, ENHRY is the CDR1 and SYGVKD is the CDR2. Trimming removed 6 bases from V and 2 bases from J; the gene matches leave 2 bases unexplained. The CDR3 measures 13 amino acids from cysteine to phenylalanine. Only CDR3 DNA is held: 39 bases, read in frame from base 1. TCRbeta CDR3 regions were amplified from genomic DNA by means of the immunoSEQ Assay, a bias-controlled multiplex PCR. Under the source paper's analysis protocol: Nucleated cell counts per sample were estimated from amplification of reference gene primers within the assay. Sequence reads were collapsed and filtered to measure the absolute abundance of every unique TCRbeta CDR3 rearrangement. For each sample, productive Simpson clonality was calculated as the square root of Simpson's diversity index across productive rearrangements. Imported from immuneACCESS, the table was reduced by TCRdb to in-frame sequences with V and J called. These copies leave out some clones; in studies compared against another copy, an unresolved V gene accounts for under half, and the cause of the remainder is not known. V and J calls and clone size are those listed in that table; D and trimming were worked out from the DNA. The sample yields just over 75,000 clones; roughly 84% were counted once. Of the sample, approximately 3.3% falls within the top ten clones.

Each collaborating institution followed its own protocols to collect whole blood in K2EDTA tubes. For TCRbeta analysis, collaborators shipped samples in one of three forms: frozen whole blood, isolated PBMCs, or DNA extracted from either of those sample types. The sequence joins TRBV10-3 to TRBJ2-7; TRBD1 agrees with 9 junctional bases. This TCR was sampled from a man aged 50 to 59 with acute or convalescent COVID-19. What was sequenced was peripheral blood. The CDR3 region: CAIRGTGPYEQYF. The DNA sequence reads TGTGCCATCAGAGGGACAGGGCCCTACGAGCAGTACTTC.